The 4 T cell receptor beta chains reported below all come from one sample, sequenced in a study of blood T cell repertoires in COVID-19. Measured with immunoSEQ multiplex PCR; TCRdb has only the in-frame clones, and not every one. The table shows hundreds of thousands of clones, with around 90% occurring only once. Source material: peripheral blood. Every receptor here comes from a man in his late teens or twenties with active or convalescent COVID-19.

This chain uses TRBV6-6 with TRBJ2-7; possible D gene TRBD1, 5 bases. The CDR3 is 12 residues long. CDR1 MNHNY and CDR2 SVGAGI come from the germline V gene (reference sequence). Trimming shortened V by 5 bases and J by 3 bases, and 8 bases separated the two germline ends. The CDR3 DNA reads TGTGCCAGCAGTACCGACAGCTACGAGCAGTACTTC. This encodes CASSTDSYEQYF.

This clone was seen only once. V gene TRBV19 combines with J gene TRBJ1-1, with D possibly TRBD1 on 6 matching bases. The V end lost 5 bases, the J end lost 2 bases, and 15 bases lay between the germline ends. Germline V gives CDR1 LNHDA, CDR2 SQIVND (reference sequence). The CDR3 is 15 amino acids. CDR3 protein: CASSPWDKINTEAFF. The CDR3 nucleotides read TGTGCCAGTAGTCCTTGGGACAAGATAAACACTGAAGCTTTCTTT.

V gene TRBV23-1 combines with J gene TRBJ1-5; the D is unclear. TRBV23-1 is known as an ORF, though its function is uncertain. V gave up 6 bases and J gave up 4 bases, with 7 bases separating them. The CDR3 contains 12 residues. This CDR3 is CASSPRNQPQHF. In nucleotides, the CDR3 is TGCGCCAGCAGCCCGAGGAATCAGCCCCAGCATTTT.

This chain uses TRBV2 with TRBJ1-5; 7 nucleotides align to TRBD1. The length of the CDR3 is 15 residues. V shed 5 bases and J 0 bases; nucleotides not matched to a gene: 4. Germline CDR1 and CDR2: SNHLY and FYNNEI. The CDR3 reads CASSRQGGSNQPQHF. The DNA for the CDR3 is TGTGCCAGCAGTCGCCAGGGGGGTAGCAATCAGCCCCAGCATTTT.